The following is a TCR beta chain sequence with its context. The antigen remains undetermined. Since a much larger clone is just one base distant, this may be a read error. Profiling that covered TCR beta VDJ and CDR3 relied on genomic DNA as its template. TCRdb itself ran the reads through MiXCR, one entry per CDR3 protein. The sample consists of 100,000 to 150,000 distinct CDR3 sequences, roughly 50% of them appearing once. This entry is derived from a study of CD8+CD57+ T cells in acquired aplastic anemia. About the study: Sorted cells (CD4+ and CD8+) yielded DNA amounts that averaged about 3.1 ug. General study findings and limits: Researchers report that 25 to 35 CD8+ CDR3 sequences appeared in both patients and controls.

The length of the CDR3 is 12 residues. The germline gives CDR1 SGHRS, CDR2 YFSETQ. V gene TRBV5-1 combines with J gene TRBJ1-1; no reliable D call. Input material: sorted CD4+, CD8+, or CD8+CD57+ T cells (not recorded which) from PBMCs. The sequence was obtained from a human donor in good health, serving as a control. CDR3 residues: CASSLGTAEACF. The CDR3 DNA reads TGCGCCAGCAGCTTGGGAACCGCTGAAGCTTGCTTT. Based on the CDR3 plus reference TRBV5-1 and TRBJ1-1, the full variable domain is KAGVTQTPRYLIKTRGQQVTLSCSPISGHRSVSWYQQTPGQGLQFLFEYFSETQRNKGNFPGRFSGRQFSNSRSEMNVSTLELGDSALYLCASSLGTAEACFGQGTRLTVV.